The TCR beta chain described here comes from a study of T cells after yellow fever vaccination. A universal primer site and UMIs were added as TCR cDNA was made by 5'RACE template switching. TCRdb fed the 5' RACE reads into MiXCR, producing one record per CDR3 protein. The top ten hold roughly 18% of the sample, which has some 300,000 distinct CDR3 sequences, 7% to 10% seen once. V shed 3 bases, J shed 7 bases, and the junction held 15 bases outside the gene matches. The CDR3 sequence is 18 residues long. Germline values: CDR1 SGHRS, CDR2 YFSETQ. In this sample, this clonotype turned up many times. What it binds is unknown. The study, taken as a whole, reports: FACS-sorted repertoires could contain abundant clonotypes contaminating from the bulk population. Some clonotypes, a small share, were shared between CD4 and CD8 compartments.

The receptor's source is a man aged 18 to 30 who received the YFV17D yellow fever vaccine. Sequencing used PBMCs, obtained about 49 days after the first yellow fever vaccination. The rearrangement uses TRBV5-1 and TRBJ1-4; 10 bases are shared with TRBD1. The CDR3 nucleotides read TGCGCCAGCAGCTGGGTGCCCAGACAGGGGGCAAGCGGTGAAAAACTGTTTTTT. This translates into CASSWVPRQGASGEKLFF.